These 21 T cell receptor beta chains came from one sample sequenced in a study of blood T cells in healthy people across ages. Using a J-beta primer mix together with a sample-barcoded 5' primer, a second PCR was run for roughly 7 to 11 cycles. TCRdb fed the 5' RACE reads into MiXCR, producing one record per CDR3 protein. The repertoire holds around 1,500,000 distinct CDR3 sequences, roughly 27% seen once, with less than 9.5% in the top ten. Material for sequencing was blood. These receptor sequences come from a woman aged 30 to 39 in good health.

To note about this clonotype: One end of the junction does not line up with germline, which may come from a read error. The J gene is TRBJ1-1, the V gene TRBV13; TRBD1 is a possible D gene (6 bases). Looked up from germline, CDR1 is PRHDT and CDR2 is FYEKMQ (reference sequence). The CDR3 is 13 amino acids. This CDR3 reads CASRKGGNSEAFF. The CDR3 DNA follows: TGTGCCAGCAGGAAAGGGGGGAACAGTGAAGCTTTCTTT.

This clonotype occurred many times. The genes are TRBV10-2 and TRBJ1-2; 9 positions match TRBD1. The germline V gene encodes CDR1 WSHSY and CDR2 SAAADI. Losses at the gene ends were 10 bases for V and 2 bases for J; bases not matched to a gene: 11. The length of the CDR3 is 15 residues. DNA of the CDR3: TGCGCCACCTCCGGGACAGGGTTCAAAAACTATGGCTACACCTTC. Amino acids: CATSGTGFKNYGYTF.

J is TRBJ2-3 and V is TRBV7-9; TRBD1 matches 7 bases. CDR1 is SEHNR and CDR2 is FQNEAQ in the germline V gene (reference sequence). Trimming took 1 base from V and 0 from J; bases not matched to a gene: 13. There are 19 residues in the CDR3. CDR3 DNA sequence: TGTGCCAGCAGCTTAGGAAATTGGGGTGAGGACAGGAGCACAGATACGCAGTATTTT. Translation gives CASSLGNWGEDRSTDTQYF.

A word on this clonotype: A much larger clone differs by one base, so this may be a read error. The rearrangement uses TRBV20-1 and TRBJ2-1; 9 bases are shared with TRBD2. After removal of 5 bases from V and 6 bases from J, the junction contained 5 bases not matched to a gene. This CDR3 has 13 amino acids. Germline CDR1 reads DFQATT; CDR2 reads SNEGSKA (reference sequence). For the CDR3, the DNA is TGCAGTGCTCCCGGACTAGCGACCAATGAGCAGTTCTTC. Amino acid sequence: CSAPGLATNEQFF.

This clonotype was counted ten times or more. J is TRBJ2-1 and V is TRBV3-1; D is unresolved. Trimming cost V 3 bases and J 6 bases, with 6 bases left between them. The CDR3 has 12 amino acids. CDR1 is LGHDT and CDR2 is YNNKEL in the germline V gene (reference sequence). The CDR3 bases are TGTGCCAGCAGCCACGCTAGCAATGAGCAGTTCTTC. Residues: CASSHASNEQFF.

This clonotype was found once. The chain recombines TRBV25-1 with TRBJ1-3; tentatively, D is TRBD1 (6 bases). The germline V gene encodes CDR1 MGHDK and CDR2 SYGVNS. The V gene lost 7 bases and the J gene lost 0 bases, with 13 bases spanning the gap. This CDR3 is built from 15 residues. The CDR3 bases are TGTGCCAGCACTCCGACAGGATTCTCTGGAAACACCATATATTTT. It yields the protein CASTPTGFSGNTIYF.

The chain employs TRBV7-2 and TRBJ2-7; tentative D call: TRBD1 (5 bases). The CDR3 consists of 15 residues. The germline V and J ends were trimmed by 3 bases and 0 bases, with 12 bases remaining between them. Germline values: CDR1 SGHTA, CDR2 FQGNSA. The CDR3 DNA sequence: TGTGCCAGCAGCTTTGACAGCTTGTACTCCTACGAGCAGTACTTC. Its translation: CASSFDSLYSYEQYF.

The chain combines TRBV29-1 with TRBJ2-1, with D tentatively TRBD2 (6 bases). CDR1 SQVTM and CDR2 ANQGSEA come from the germline V gene. The CDR3 is 12 amino acids. Trimming pared 4 bases from V and 6 bases from J, leaving 10 bases between. The CDR3 sequence is CSVGDSGNEQFF. CDR3 DNA sequence: TGCAGCGTTGGAGATAGCGGCAATGAGCAGTTCTTC.

This clonotype was recorded many times. The rearrangement joins TRBV3-1 to TRBJ2-5; D is unresolved. CDR3 length: 12 residues. The germline V gene encodes CDR1 LGHDT and CDR2 YNNKEL (reference sequence). Trimming took 4 bases from V and 5 from J, leaving 8 bases between them. The CDR3 is CASSRSGETQYF. The CDR3 DNA sequence: TGTGCCAGCAGCCGCTCTGGGGAGACCCAGTACTTC.

J is TRBJ2-3 and V is TRBV29-1, with 9 nucleotides matching TRBD2. Germline lookup yields CDR1 SQVTM and CDR2 ANQGSEA. This CDR3 comprises 15 residues. J lost 4 bases, V lost 5 bases, and 10 bases had no gene match. CDR3 coding DNA: TGCAGCGTTCAAAGGATAGCGGGAGCACCAGATACGCAGTATTTT. This translates into CSVQRIAGAPDTQYF.

The chain couples TRBV12-5 to TRBJ2-1; the D gene is possibly TRBD1 (7 bases). The assigned J gene may be wrong: the sequence end matches TRBJ2-7 better. The CDR3 has 17 residues. The germline V gene encodes CDR1 LGHNT and CDR2 FRNRAP. CDR3 nucleotide sequence: TGTGCTAGTGGTTTGGATGGGCGGGACAGCCGACCCTACGAGCAGTACTTC. Translated, it gives CASGLDGRDSRPYEQYF.

Only a few counts were recorded for this clonotype. The chain recombines TRBV20-1 with TRBJ2-7; no clear D. Trimming cost V 6 bases and J 2 bases, with 14 bases left between them. The CDR3 is 13 residues long. CDR1 is DFQATT and CDR2 is SNEGSKA in the germline V gene (reference sequence). This CDR3 is CSAFFPRAYEQYF. CDR3 sequence (DNA): TGCAGTGCCTTTTTCCCTCGGGCCTACGAGCAGTACTTC.

The sample holds a few counts of this clonotype. The rearrangement links TRBV20-1 to TRBJ2-7, with D perhaps matching TRBD2 (5 bases). This CDR3 has 13 amino acids. With 8 bases removed from V and 0 bases from J, the gap between germline ends came to 14 bases. Germline V gives CDR1 DFQATT, CDR2 SNEGSKA (reference sequence). Here the CDR3 DNA reads TGCAGTAAGGGCCAACTAGGCTCCTACGAGCAGTACTTC. This codes for CSKGQLGSYEQYF.

In this sample, this clonotype turned up a few times. V and J are TRBV2 and TRBJ2-5, with no clear D. Per germline, CDR1 SNHLY and CDR2 FYNNEI. The CDR3 spans 12 residues. Trimming took 8 bases from V and 5 from J, leaving 12 bases between them. CDR3 bases: TGTGCCAGCTTCGGAGAAAGGGAGACCCAGTACTTC. Protein sequence: CASFGERETQYF.

The chain carries TRBV6-5 and TRBJ1-2; the D is unclear. Trimming pared 5 bases from V and 3 bases from J, leaving 13 bases between. Germline V gene sequence: CDR1 MNHEY, CDR2 SVGAGI. The CDR3 length is 14 residues. The CDR3: CASSQRTEDYGYTF. Written as DNA, the CDR3 is TGTGCCAGCAGTCAACGAACAGAAGACTATGGCTACACCTTC.

The V gene is TRBV12-3 or TRBV12-4, the J gene TRBJ1-1, with D unclear. The CDR3 is 11 amino acids. The ends were cut back, 6 bases at V and 5 bases at J, with 7 bases in the middle. DNA for the CDR3: TGTGCCAGCAGGGAGGCGACTGAAGCTTTCTTT. It yields the protein CASREATEAFF.

The table lists this clonotype with many counts. Written as DNA, the CDR3 is TGTGCCAGCAGTTTGGACAGGGTAGAGACCCAGTACTTC. Residues: CASSLDRVETQYF. V usage is TRBV12-3 or TRBV12-4 and J usage is TRBJ2-5; TRBD1 agrees at 8 bases. The CDR3 covers 13 residues. Trimming removed 3 bases from V and 4 bases from J; junction bases left unmatched: 1.

In its sample, this clonotype was seen a few times. The V and J genes are TRBV9 and TRBJ2-7; a weak D match, TRBD2 (5 bases). Germline CDR1 reads SGDLS; CDR2 reads YYNGEE. With 2 bases removed from V and 4 bases from J, the gap between germline ends came to 19 bases. The CDR3 runs to 16 residues. CDR3 DNA sequence: TGTGCCAGCAGCGTCTTCGGGCATGGAGAGGGTTACGAGCAGTACTTC. This translates into CASSVFGHGEGYEQYF.

The gene calls are TRBV20-1 and TRBJ1-5, with a possible D match to TRBD1 (6 bases). There are 15 residues in the CDR3. V was trimmed by 0 bases and J by 7 bases, leaving 16 bases between them. CDR1 is DFQATT, CDR2 SNEGSKA, per germline (reference sequence). CDR3 DNA: TGCAGTGCTAGAGATCGGGACGACAGGCGACAGCCCCAGCATTTT. Protein product: CSARDRDDRRQPQHF.

The CDR3 here is CASSLVRTPCEQYF. For the CDR3, the DNA is TGCGCCAGCAGCTTGGTCAGGACTCCCTGCGAGCAGTACTTC. This chain links TRBV5-1 with TRBJ2-7; tentatively, D is TRBD2 (5 bases). Germline V gene data show CDR1 as SGHRS and CDR2 as YFSETQ. The V end lost 0 bases, the J end lost 6 bases, and 13 bases lay between the germline ends. The CDR3 length is 14 residues.

This clonotype was seen at least ten times. The chain is built from TRBV6-5 and TRBJ1-2; a possible D gene is TRBD1 (5 bases). The CDR3 loop spans 12 amino acids. Trimming removed 2 bases at V and 6 bases at J, with 7 bases between. CDR1 is MNHEY, CDR2 SVGAGI, per germline. CDR3 DNA: TGTGCCAGCAGTTACGAGGGGCATGGCTACACCTTC. Protein product: CASSYEGHGYTF.